A single sample gave rise to the 26 T cell receptor beta chains below, sequenced in a study of Ad26.COV2.S vaccination and SARS-CoV-2 variants. The table came from immunoSEQ multiplex PCR; TCRdb's copy has only in-frame clones and leaves some out. The sample lists around 270,000 clones, approximately 88% occurring once. Treatment here: around 19 received Ad26.COV2.S at low or high dose, single or two shots; a few received placebo; per-sample allocation not given. Sampling happened 63 days after the first vaccine or placebo injection. The specimen was peripheral blood, collected in a trial of Ad26.COV2.S vaccine versus placebo. The receptors come from a person aged 18-65 years who received the Ad26.COV2.S COVID-19 vaccine or a placebo.

The rearrangement joins TRBV4-2 to TRBJ2-3; D is perhaps TRBD1 (6 bases). V shed 0 bases and J shed 7 bases, with 14 bases lying between them. The CDR3 covers 15 residues. Looked up from germline, CDR1 is LGHNA and CDR2 is YNFKEQ. The CDR3 DNA sequence: TGTGCCAGCAGCCAAGACAGCAGCACAGGGTATACGCAGTATTTT. Encoded protein: CASSQDSSTGYTQYF.

The V gene is TRBV7-9, the J gene TRBJ2-1, with a possible D match to TRBD2 (6 bases). The CDR3 contains 15 residues. Trimming took off 5 bases at V and 7 bases at J, with 18 bases between the two ends. In germline, CDR1 is SEHNR, CDR2 FQNEAQ (reference sequence). The CDR3 DNA reads as TGTGCCAGCAGCCCCCGGGGGACCTCTAGGAATGAGCAGTTCTTC. Its translation is CASSPRGTSRNEQFF. The complete variable domain, with remaining parts taken from reference TRBV7-9 and TRBJ2-1, reads DTGVSQNPRHKITKRGQNVTFRCDPISEHNRLYWYRQTLGQGPEFLTYFQNEAQLEKSRLLSDRFSAERPKGSFSTLEIQRTEQGDSAMYLCASSPRGTSRNEQFFGPGTRLTVL.

As concerns this clone: The same CDR3 is also encoded by other DNA sequences in this sample. The gene calls are TRBV5-4 and TRBJ2-3; D may be TRBD2 (6 bases). CDR1 and CDR2 from the germline V gene are SGHNT and YYREEE (reference sequence). The length of the CDR3 is 13 residues. V was cut by 7 bases and J by 3 bases, with 12 bases left in between. CDR3 in DNA: TGTGCCAGCTCCCTCGGGGGTACAGATACGCAGTATTTT. Amino acids: CASSLGGTDTQYF.

The CDR3 loop reads CASRTGSTGANVLTF. The DNA for the CDR3 is TGTGCCAGCAGGACAGGGTCAACTGGGGCCAACGTCCTGACTTTC. The V and J genes are TRBV6-5 and TRBJ2-6; 7 positions match TRBD1. This CDR3 comprises 15 residues. J lost 2 bases, V lost 6 bases, and 4 bases had no gene match. Germline loops: CDR1 MNHEY, CDR2 SVGAGI.

The chain carries TRBV4-3 and TRBJ2-2, with TRBD2 matching 9 bases. Per germline, CDR1 LGHNA and CDR2 YSLEER. This CDR3 has 15 residues. V shed 1 base and J 7 bases; nucleotides not matched to a gene: 4. CDR3 DNA sequence: TGCGCCAGCAGCCAAGCCGCTAGCGGGGTCGGGGAGCTGTTTTTT. Translation gives CASSQAASGVGELFF.

This chain links TRBV4-2 with TRBJ1-2; 10 bases are shared with TRBD1. With V trimmed by 3 bases and J by 5 bases, 6 bases remained unmatched. Germline assignment: CDR1 LGHNA and CDR2 YNFKEQ. This CDR3 spans 15 amino acids. The CDR3 sequence is CASSHEGQGPYGYTF. The CDR3 DNA reads as TGTGCCAGCAGCCACGAGGGACAGGGGCCTTATGGCTACACCTTC.

V and J are TRBV6-1 and TRBJ1-2; 9 bases fit TRBD1. Germline V gene sequence: CDR1 MNHNS, CDR2 SASEGT. The CDR3 is 17 amino acids. V dropped 4 bases and J dropped 0; count of bases not matched to a gene: 9. CDR3 in DNA: TGTGCCAGCAGTGCGGTGGACAGGGGAAGTACTAACTATGGCTACACCTTC. Translating gives CASSAVDRGSTNYGYTF.

The V gene is TRBV5-1, the J gene TRBJ2-1; 11 bases match TRBD2. Germline CDR1 and CDR2: SGHRS and YFSETQ. The CDR3 has 18 residues. The V segment lost 4 bases and the J segment 6 bases; nucleotides outside the gene matches: 15. The CDR3 region has the DNA TGCGCCAGCAGCCCGATTCAGGGGCTAGCGGGAGGAAGCAATGAGCAGTTCTTC. The encoded protein is CASSPIQGLAGGSNEQFF.

Details on this clone: This same CDR3 is encoded by further DNA sequences in the sample. The chain combines TRBV6-5 with TRBJ1-5; 7 bases are shared with TRBD1. This CDR3 has 14 residues. Germline lookup yields CDR1 MNHEY and CDR2 SVGAGI. V lost 6 bases to trimming and J lost 1 base; unmatched junction nucleotides: 3. CDR3 loop: CASSLGQSNQPQHF. Written as DNA, the CDR3 is TGTGCCAGCAGCTTGGGACAGAGCAATCAGCCCCAGCATTTT.

The J gene is TRBJ2-5, the V gene TRBV4-1; D is ambiguous. Germline V CDR1 and CDR2: MGHRA, YSYEKL. This CDR3 is built from 15 residues. Trimming removed 0 bases from V and 4 bases from J, with 12 bases in between. The CDR3 here is CASSQEPTGGETQYF. The CDR3 DNA reads as TGCGCCAGCAGCCAAGAACCCACGGGCGGAGAGACCCAGTACTTC.

Regarding this clone: An end of the junction does not agree with germline; a read error may underlie this. This rearrangement joins TRBV11-1 to TRBJ1-5, with 8 bases aligning to TRBD1. Germline V gives CDR1 SGHAT, CDR2 FQDESV (reference sequence). This CDR3 comprises 13 residues. The CDR3 here is CASSLGTGQSQHF. The CDR3 nucleotides read TGTGCCAGCAGCTTGGGGACAGGTCAGTCCCAGCATTTT.

CDR3 region: CASSQAGPETQYF. Here the CDR3 DNA reads TGTGCCAGCAGCCAGGCGGGTCCAGAGACCCAGTACTTC. V usage is TRBV3-1 (or the pseudogene TRBV3-2) and J usage is TRBJ2-5; D perhaps matches TRBD2 (5 bases). CDR3 size: 13 residues. V gave up 3 bases and J gave up 4 bases, with 9 bases separating them. Germline CDR1 reads LGHDT; CDR2 reads YNNKEL (reference sequence).

CDR3 in amino acids: CASSTVRGGTGELFF. The CDR3 DNA reads TGTGCCAGCAGCACGGTACGGGGAGGGACCGGGGAGCTGTTTTTT. This chain connects TRBV7-2 to TRBJ2-2; TRBD2 matches 7 bases. The trim removed 5 bases at V and 5 bases at J, leaving 8 bases unmatched. Germline assignment: CDR1 SGHTA and CDR2 FQGNSA. This CDR3 comprises 15 residues.

V and J are TRBV29-1 and TRBJ1-4; D might be TRBD1 (5 bases). Germline values: CDR1 SQVTM, CDR2 ANQGSEA. The CDR3 has 14 residues. Trimming removed 6 bases at V and 5 bases at J, with 16 bases between. CDR3 sequence reads: CSVRLPGNNEKLFF. CDR3 nucleotides: TGCAGCGTCCGACTCCCAGGGAACAATGAAAAACTGTTTTTT. The variable domain in full, with the rest retrieved from reference TRBV29-1 and TRBJ1-4, is SAVISQKPSRDICQRGTSLTIQCQVDSQVTMMFWYRQQPGQSLTLIATANQGSEATYESGFVIDKFPISRPNLTFSTLTVSNMSPEDSSIYLCSVRLPGNNEKLFFGSGTQLSVL.

The CDR3 region has the DNA TGTGCCAGTAGTCTCCGGGACAGGGGGTTTTCGGCCAAAAACATTCAGTACTTC. It encodes CASSLRDRGFSAKNIQYF. This chain uses TRBV19 with TRBJ2-4, with 11 bases identical to TRBD1. V was pared by 5 bases and J by 1 base, with 10 bases of the junction left unmatched. This CDR3 is 18 amino acids long. Germline-derived CDR1 and CDR2 are LNHDA and SQIVND (reference sequence).

The chain is built from TRBV14 and TRBJ2-4; TRBD2 agrees at 15 bases. V shed 4 bases and J 14 bases; nucleotides not matched to a gene: 9. The length of the CDR3 is 15 residues. Germline assignment: CDR1 SGHDN and CDR2 FVKESK. CDR3 nucleotide sequence: TGTGCCAGCAGCCGGACTAGCGGGAGGGTAGGGGAGAAGTACTTC. Protein sequence: CASSRTSGRVGEKYF.

The chain joins TRBV5-1 to TRBJ2-1; the match to TRBD2 covers 9 bases. The CDR3 extends over 15 amino acids. Germline V CDR1 and CDR2: SGHRS, YFSETQ. Trimming removed 2 bases from V and 6 bases from J; junction bases left unmatched: 6. This CDR3 is CASSFLAGVANEQFF. CDR3 nucleotide sequence: TGCGCCAGCAGCTTTTTAGCGGGAGTCGCCAATGAGCAGTTCTTC.

The chain recombines TRBV29-1 with TRBJ2-7, with D uncertain. Trimming took 6 bases from V and 0 from J, leaving 9 bases between them. The CDR3 is 12 residues long. Germline V CDR1 and CDR2: SQVTM, ANQGSEA. The CDR3 here is CSVGFCSYEQYV. CDR3 DNA sequence: TGCAGCGTGGGGTTTTGCTCCTACGAGCAGTACGTC.

V is TRBV19 and J is TRBJ1-6; TRBD1 might be the D (6 bases). CDR3 length: 15 amino acids. Germline V gene sequence: CDR1 LNHDA, CDR2 SQIVND (reference sequence). The V end lost 10 bases, the J end lost 7 bases, and 20 bases lay between the germline ends. The CDR3 DNA reads as TGTGCCACTAAACAGGGCTATGAATTAAATTCACCCCTCCACTTT. It codes for CATKQGYELNSPLHF.

The chain links TRBV3-1 (or the pseudogene TRBV3-2) to TRBJ2-1; no clear D. Germline values: CDR1 LGHDT, CDR2 YNNKEL (reference sequence). This CDR3 region has 12 residues. The V end lost 4 bases, the J end lost 4 bases, and 5 bases lay between the germline ends. The CDR3 sequence: CASSPRYNEQFF. In DNA, the CDR3 is TGTGCCAGCAGCCCACGGTACAATGAGCAGTTCTTC.

The CDR3 sequence is CTSSRQVRGALSSYNEQFF. CDR3 in DNA: TGCACCAGCAGCCGGCAAGTGCGGGGGGCACTAAGCTCCTACAATGAGCAGTTCTTC. The V call is TRBV1, the J call TRBJ2-1; the table names TRBD2, a call not compared with the DNA. TRBV1 counts as a pseudogene. This CDR3 contains 19 residues.

In DNA, the CDR3 is TGTGCCAGCAGCTTCGGACTGTTCTACGAGCAGTACGTC. This translates into CASSFGLFYEQYV. V is TRBV5-6 and J is TRBJ2-7, with a tentative D call TRBD2 (5 bases). The CDR3 covers 13 residues. V was trimmed by 2 bases and J by 3 bases, leaving 9 bases between them. Germline-derived CDR1 and CDR2 are SGHDT and YYEEEE.

CDR3 coding DNA: TGCGCCAGCAGCTTCCAGGGAGGGGAGCCCCAGCATTTT. Protein product: CASSFQGGEPQHF. The chain links TRBV5-1 to TRBJ1-5; possible D gene TRBD1, 5 bases. The germline V gene has CDR1 SGHRS and CDR2 YFSETQ. The V end lost 2 bases, the J end lost 8 bases, and 11 bases lay between the germline ends. The CDR3 runs 13 residues.

The chain couples TRBV5-5 to TRBJ2-4, with 8 bases aligning to TRBD1. The length of the CDR3 is 15 residues. CDR1 is SGHKS, CDR2 YYEKEE, per germline (reference sequence). V shed 4 bases and J 7 bases; nucleotides not matched to a gene: 10. The CDR3 DNA sequence: TGTGCCAGCAGCATCCGGACAGGGACCCTCAACATTCAGTACTTC. As protein: CASSIRTGTLNIQYF.

The rearrangement uses TRBV7-3 and TRBJ2-2, with 11 bases identical to TRBD1. The V and J ends lost 5 bases and 1 base, in that order; junction bases with no gene match: 6. The length of the CDR3 is 17 residues. CDR1 and CDR2 from the germline V gene are SGHTA and FQGTGA. CDR3: CASSPTGTGGNTGELFF. The CDR3 bases are TGTGCCAGCAGCCCGACCGGGACAGGGGGGAACACCGGGGAGCTGTTTTTT.

V gene TRBV24-1 combines with J gene TRBJ2-7, with D unresolved. Germline-derived CDR1 and CDR2 are KGHDR and SFDVKD. The CDR3 runs 11 residues. Trimming took 9 bases from V and 9 from J, leaving 14 bases between them. The CDR3 region is CATHQLTGQYV. In DNA form, the CDR3 reads TGTGCCACCCACCAATTAACGGGGCAGTACGTC.